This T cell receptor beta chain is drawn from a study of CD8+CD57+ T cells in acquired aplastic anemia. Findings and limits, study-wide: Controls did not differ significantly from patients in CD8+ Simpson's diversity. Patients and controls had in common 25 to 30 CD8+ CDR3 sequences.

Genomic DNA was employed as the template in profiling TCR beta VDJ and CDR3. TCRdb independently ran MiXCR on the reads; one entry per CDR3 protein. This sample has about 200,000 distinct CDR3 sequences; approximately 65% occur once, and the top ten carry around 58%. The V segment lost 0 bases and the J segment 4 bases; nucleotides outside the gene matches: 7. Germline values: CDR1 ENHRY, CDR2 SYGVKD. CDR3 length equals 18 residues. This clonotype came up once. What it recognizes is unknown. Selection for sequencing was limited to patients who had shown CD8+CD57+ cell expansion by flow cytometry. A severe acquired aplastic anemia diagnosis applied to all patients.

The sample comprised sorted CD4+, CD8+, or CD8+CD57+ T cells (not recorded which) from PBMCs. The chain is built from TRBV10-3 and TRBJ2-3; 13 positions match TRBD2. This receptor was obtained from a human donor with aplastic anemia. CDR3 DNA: TGTGCCATCAGTGAGTCCGGGACTAGCGGGACAGGGGCAGATACGCAGTATTTT. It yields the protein CAISESGTSGTGADTQYF.